The subject of this entry is one TCR beta chain. The clone's antigen remains unknown. There are no base qualities to consult, and no much larger clone falls within one base. The entry originates in a study of early stage breast cancer tumors (dated by TCRdb to 2016 to 2017). About the investigation overall: Of the roughly 17 invasive breast tumors, some twelve were found to be estrogen receptor-positive, progesterone receptor-positive and HER2-negative. About 65% of the 12 ER+/PR+/HER2- tumors were invasive ductal carcinomas, while the other four were invasive lobular carcinomas. On average, each sample got roughly 9.7-fold read coverage. The samples as a whole yielded some 2,700,000 detected templates, corresponding to over a million unique clonotypes. The study at large found these results: Because the cohort was small, analysis by tumor subtype was not possible. Enriched TCRB sequences shared across patients were mostly commonly generated sequences, unlikely to play an important role in the tumor microenvironment. Greater similarity was observed between blood and normal breast repertoires than between blood and tumor repertoires, and tumor was distinguished from normal in most of the 16 patients when each tissue was compared with blood. Chain pairing and functional markers such as CD4, CD8 and FOXP3 were not captured by bulk genomic DNA sequencing of unsorted cells. Compared with adjacent normal breast tissue, tumors had roughly 2.5-fold higher T cell density and higher clonality.

The study profiled bulk TCR beta-chain repertoires in matched peripheral blood, tumor and adjacent normal breast tissue taken from over 15 patients with early-stage breast cancer. Before surgery, about 4.5-10 mL of whole blood was collected into EDTA tubes and then processed within 2 hours. Ficoll-Paque centrifugation in SepMate-50 tubes was used to isolate peripheral blood mononuclear cells. For storage in liquid nitrogen, PBMCs were cryopreserved as aliquots of 2 to 4 million cells in about 90% FBS with about 10% DMSO. Genomic DNA was extracted with the Qiagen AllPrep DNA/RNA Mini kit. Every sample was amplified as two independent genomic DNA replicates, using approximately 0.5 ug for blood and around 1.5 ug for tumor or normal breast. TCRB sequencing of genomic DNA was carried out with the ImmunoSeq Intro kit according to the manufacturer's instructions. For absolute quantification, the roughly 28-cycle multiplex PCR included proprietary primers along with spike-in control sequences. Single-end 150-bp reads were used to sequence an 87-bp fragment covering the CDR3 and the flanking V and J genes. Seven samples, with two replicates for each sample, were multiplexed per lane of an Illumina MiSeq using version 3.0 chemistry. As for how the authors treated the data: Raw data were processed with the vendor's proprietary pipeline, and both replicates were merged into a single result per sample. Productive rearrangements sharing the V-gene family, CDR3 amino acid sequence and J-gene segment were defined as clonotypes. Clonality was calculated as 1 minus the normalized Shannon entropy (Pielou evenness) of TCRB abundances. T cell density was estimated by dividing total templates by the number of input cells inferred from the DNA input amount. Recon, run with its default parameters, was used to estimate overall repertoire diversity and clonality. A clonotype was considered tumor-enriched if its abundance in tumor exceeded 0.1% and was at least 32-fold higher than its abundance in normal breast. TCRdb limited this immuneACCESS table to in-frame rearrangements with V and J called. A share of clones is missing; checked studies link under half to unresolved V genes, and the rest is unexplained. The D gene and trimming were derived from the DNA, and the V and J assignments and clone size from that table. Present in this sample are about 70,000 clones, approximately 84% of which were seen just once. The ten top clones hold about 4.8% of the sample.

CDR1 and CDR2, per the germline V gene, are MGHRA and YSYEKL. Trimming removed 1 base from V and 5 bases from J, leaving 3 bases between the germline ends. Measured from the cysteine to the phenylalanine, the CDR3 is 12 residues long. The CDR3 DNA has 36 bases and is translated from base 1. The sequence links TRBV4-1 to TRBJ1-3, with no confident D gene call. The source is a middle-aged person with breast cancer. The sequencing input was blood. The CDR3: CASSQARNTIYF. The DNA sequence reads TGCGCCAGCAGCCAAGCCAGAAACACCATATATTTT.